This T cell receptor (beta chain) comes out of a study of blood T cell repertoires in COVID-19. For the study at large: Italy, Spain and the United States were the sources of the convalescent and acute COVID-19 samples. The cDNA or gDNA used as material had been derived from T cells, B-cell-depleted T cells, or PBMCs.

In the source study's methods: How many nucleated cells were present was estimated from reference gene primer amplification. Produced via immunoSEQ multiplex PCR; TCRdb's table is partial and in-frame only. V, J and clone size are taken as reported in that table, and D and trimming were inferred from the DNA itself. Among some 67,000 clones, roughly nine tenths were seen once, and the ten largest hold roughly 18%. From germline, CDR1 is MNHEY and CDR2 SVGAGI. The CDR3 spans 12 residues. V lost 7 bases and J lost 1, with 5 bases in between. This chain joins TRBV6-5 and TRBJ1-3; no clear D gene. This sequence originates from a woman at least 80 years old with acute or convalescent COVID-19. Sequencing was done on a sample of peripheral blood. The CDR3 coding sequence is TGTGCCAGCACCACATCTGGAAACACCATATATTTT. Protein sequence: CASTTSGNTIYF.